A single sample is the source of the 5 T cell receptor beta chains below, sequenced in a study of T-cell memory formation after mild COVID-19. TCRdb reprocessed the 5' RACE reads via MiXCR and lists one record per CDR3 protein. The repertoire holds 200,000 to 250,000 distinct CDR3 sequences, with 7.5% to 10% as singletons. Sequenced material: PBMCs or a T cell subset sorted from them (not recorded which). These receptors originate from a man between 18 and 35 years old who had mild COVID-19 (a few samples of this study predate the infection). Cell type and time point are not known.

The chain is built from TRBV2 and TRBJ1-1; TRBD1 aligns across 8 bases. Trimming at V came to 6 bases and at J to 4 bases, leaving 1 base not matched to a gene. Germline V gene sequence: CDR1 SNHLY, CDR2 FYNNEI. This CDR3 is built from 12 residues. In DNA, the CDR3 is TGTGCCAGCAGACAGGGGGTCACTGAAGCTTTCTTT. This translates into CASRQGVTEAFF.

This chain links TRBV20-1 with TRBJ1-1, with 7 bases lining up with TRBD1. From germline, CDR1 is DFQATT and CDR2 SNEGSKA (reference sequence). This CDR3 is 15 amino acids long. V shed 2 bases and J 4 bases; nucleotides not matched to a gene: 10. DNA of the CDR3: TGCAGTGCTAGACGTACCGGACAGGAACCCACTGAAGCTTTCTTT. Protein product: CSARRTGQEPTEAFF.

The chain employs TRBV3-1 and TRBJ2-5, with a possible D match to TRBD1 (6 bases). V lost 5 bases to trimming and J lost 6 bases, with 16 bases between them. Germline loops: CDR1 LGHDT, CDR2 YNNKEL (reference sequence). This CDR3 has 14 amino acids. DNA of the CDR3: TGTGCCAGCAGCGTTACAGGGTTCGGAAAGACCCAGTACTTC. Its translation is CASSVTGFGKTQYF.

This clonotype was detected only a few times. The rearrangement uses TRBV19 and TRBJ2-1; weak D call: TRBD1 (6 bases). Per the germline V gene, CDR1 is LNHDA and CDR2 is SQIVND (reference sequence). The CDR3 spans 15 residues. V was pared by 3 bases and J by 7 bases, with 16 bases between. The CDR3 protein is CASSIGQGSMNEQFF. The DNA of the CDR3 is TGTGCCAGTAGTATTGGGCAGGGGAGTATGAATGAGCAGTTCTTC.

This chain connects TRBV4-3 to TRBJ2-7; the match to TRBD1 covers 7 bases. From germline, CDR1 is LGHNA and CDR2 YSLEER. The CDR3 loop spans 14 amino acids. V lost 8 bases to trimming and J lost 0 bases; unmatched junction nucleotides: 7. The CDR3 region has the DNA TGCGCCAGCGCCCCGGCAGGGGGCTCCTACGAGCAGTACTTC. Protein: CASAPAGGSYEQYF.